This T cell receptor (beta chain) was sequenced in a study of blood T cell repertoires in COVID-19. Assay: immunoSEQ multiplex PCR; the TCRdb copy retains only in-frame clones and omits some. The table includes fewer than 300,000 clones, around 84% detected once. This CDR3 has 15 amino acids. The germline V gene has CDR1 SGHDT and CDR2 YYEEEE. Trimming stripped 2 bases from V and 0 bases from J, with 9 bases between. Only a few counts were recorded for this clone. This rearrangement joins TRBV5-6 to TRBJ1-5; D perhaps matches TRBD1 (5 bases). Sequences were obtained from PBMCs or T cells enriched from blood (not recorded which). The sequence derives from a man aged 35-49 years who had been exposed to COVID-19. The CDR3 DNA reads as TGTGCCAGCAGCTTCGGGGGTTTTAGCAATCAGCCCCAGCATTTT. This gives the protein CASSFGGFSNQPQHF.